One and the same sample provided the 27 T cell receptor beta chains below, sequenced in a study of identical twins. One entry per CDR3 protein results from TCRdb running MiXCR on the 5' RACE reads. In the table there are 1.5 million to 2 million distinct CDR3 sequences, roughly a third of which are singletons. Sequenced material: cord blood. The receptors come from a newborn girl in good health.

This clonotype was detected ten times or more. This rearrangement joins TRBV6-2 or TRBV6-3 to TRBJ1-5; D may be TRBD1 (6 bases). Trimming shortened V by 6 bases and J by 4 bases, and 16 bases separated the two germline ends. Germline loops: CDR1 MNHEY, CDR2 SVGEGT. The CDR3 loop spans 15 amino acids. DNA for the CDR3: TGTGCCAGCAGGCGCTCGACAGGAGCTAATCAGCCCCAGCATTTT. This gives the protein CASRRSTGANQPQHF.

This sequence joins TRBV25-1 and TRBJ2-7; 11 bases are shared with TRBD1. The V gene end was trimmed by 5 bases and the J gene end by 3 bases; junction bases not matched to a gene: 6. This CDR3 region has 15 residues. From germline, CDR1 is MGHDK and CDR2 SYGVNS. CDR3 region: CASSHGQGADYEQYF. The CDR3 DNA reads as TGTGCCAGCAGTCATGGACAGGGGGCGGACTACGAGCAGTACTTC.

The rearrangement joins TRBV9 to TRBJ1-2, with 8 bases matching TRBD1. Looked up from germline, CDR1 is SGDLS and CDR2 is YYNGEE. The J segment lost 6 bases and the V segment lost 0 bases, leaving 4 bases of the junction unmatched. CDR3 length: 14 residues. DNA of the CDR3: TGTGCCAGCAGCGTAGACAGGGGGTATGATGGCTACACCTTC. As protein: CASSVDRGYDGYTF.

Only a few counts were recorded for this clonotype. J is TRBJ1-2 and V is TRBV12-3 or TRBV12-4; 7 bases fit TRBD1. V was pared by 3 bases and J by 8 bases, with 12 bases of the junction left unmatched. This CDR3 contains 15 residues. In nucleotides, the CDR3 is TGTGCCAGCAGTTTGGGGGGACAGTCGGTTTTGGGCTACACCTTC. It specifies CASSLGGQSVLGYTF.

Turning to this clonotype: The germline gene is not matched at one end of the junction; a read error may be the cause. The chain carries TRBV28 and TRBJ2-2; TRBD2 is a possible D gene (7 bases). The CDR3 has 17 residues. Germline V gene lookup returns CDR1 MDHEN and CDR2 SYDVKM. The chain's CDR3 is CASSFRGGTRGTGELSF. The CDR3 coding sequence is TGTGCCAGCAGTTTCCGGGGAGGGACACGGGGCACCGGGGAGCTGTCTTTT.

V is TRBV10-3 and J is TRBJ2-1; D assignment may be TRBD1 or TRBD2 (5 bases each). The V end was cut by 11 bases, the J end by 10 bases, with 21 bases between. Germline V lookup: CDR1 ENHRY, CDR2 SYGVKD. The CDR3 length is 13 residues. In DNA, the CDR3 is TGTGCCGCGGTGGGGGAGCTTAAGCGGGAGCAGTTCTTC. Translating it yields CAAVGELKREQFF.

This clonotype was found a few times. This chain connects TRBV10-3 to TRBJ2-1; tentatively, D is TRBD2 (6 bases). The CDR3 runs to 16 residues. Per the germline V gene, CDR1 is ENHRY and CDR2 is SYGVKD. The germline V and J ends were trimmed by 2 bases and 2 bases, with 13 bases remaining between them. CDR3 loop: CAISEVTAGPYNEQFF. In DNA, the CDR3 is TGTGCCATCAGTGAGGTGACTGCGGGACCCTACAATGAGCAGTTCTTC.

This clonotype was counted a few times. The DNA of the CDR3 is TGTGCCAGCAGCTTCGAGGGGACGGAAACAGATACGCAGTATTTT. It encodes CASSFEGTETDTQYF. The chain couples TRBV5-4 to TRBJ2-3; D might be TRBD1 or TRBD2, each matching 5 bases. Trimming took 2 bases from V and 3 from J, leaving 13 bases between them. This CDR3 spans 15 amino acids. CDR1 and CDR2 (germline): SGHNT, YYREEE (reference sequence).

This clonotype was counted between two and nine times. The genes are TRBV7-9 and TRBJ2-7; D unclear. There are 14 residues in the CDR3. The germline V gene encodes CDR1 SEHNR and CDR2 FQNEAQ (reference sequence). With 4 bases removed from V and 1 base from J, the gap between germline ends came to 11 bases. CDR3 nucleotides: TGTGCCAGCAGCTACAACATAGGGTCCTACGAGCAGTACTTC. Translated: CASSYNIGSYEQYF.

A word on this clonotype: It may be a read error: a sequence one base away is much more abundant. V is TRBV11-2 and J is TRBJ2-3; TRBD2 agrees at 10 bases. The CDR3 length is 16 residues. Germline loops: CDR1 SGHAT, CDR2 FQNNGV. CDR3 region: CASSTRPGLAVDTRYF. The CDR3 bases are TGTGCCAGCAGCACCCGACCCGGACTAGCGGTTGATACGCGGTATTTT.

This clonotype has just a few counts. The chain combines TRBV2 with TRBJ1-2; D is perhaps TRBD1 (6 bases). V lost 3 bases and J lost 4, with 12 bases in between. The germline V gene encodes CDR1 SNHLY and CDR2 FYNNEI. This CDR3 region has 14 residues. CDR3 sequence (DNA): TGTGCCAGCAGTGAGCAGGGGAATAGCTATGGCTACACCTTC. Encoded protein: CASSEQGNSYGYTF.

The chain has TRBV7-9 and TRBJ1-1; TRBD1 aligns across 7 bases. Germline assignment: CDR1 SEHNR and CDR2 FQNEAQ (reference sequence). This CDR3 comprises 15 residues. Unmatched junction bases numbered 11, after V lost 5 bases and J lost 5 bases. For the CDR3, the DNA is TGTGCCAGCAGCCCGGGCAGGGGGAGGGTGACTGAAGCTTTCTTT. This sequence encodes CASSPGRGRVTEAFF.

This clonotype occurred a few times. The CDR3 spells CASSPGLARSYNEQFF. The CDR3 coding sequence is TGTGCCAGCAGCCCCGGGCTAGCTCGCTCCTACAATGAGCAGTTCTTC. The rearrangement links TRBV5-6 to TRBJ2-1, with D possibly matching TRBD2 (5 bases). CDR1 and CDR2 from the germline V gene are SGHDT and YYEEEE. The CDR3 covers 16 residues. V dropped 4 bases and J dropped 0 bases, with 14 bases sitting between them.

The chain combines TRBV3-1 with TRBJ2-5, with 9 positions matching TRBD1. Germline V lookup: CDR1 LGHDT, CDR2 YNNKEL (reference sequence). The CDR3 runs 16 residues. J gave up 5 bases and V 1 base, and 8 bases lay outside the gene matches. The CDR3 DNA sequence: TGTGCCAGCAGCCAAGTGGGGACAGGGCGTCGGGAGACCCAGTACTTC. Its translation is CASSQVGTGRRETQYF.

The rearrangement joins TRBV7-2 to TRBJ2-5, with TRBD2 identical over 12 bases. The V gene end was trimmed by 7 bases and the J gene end by 11 bases; junction bases not matched to a gene: 11. Germline lookup yields CDR1 SGHTA and CDR2 FQGNSA. There are 14 residues in the CDR3. The CDR3 DNA sequence: TGTGCCAGCACCTCTAGCGGGAGGGCACTTTCGCAGTACTTC. It translates to CASTSSGRALSQYF. The entire variable domain, with the rest obtained from reference TRBV7-2 and TRBJ2-5, is as follows: GAGVSQSPSNKVTEKGKDVELRCDPISGHTALYWYRQSLGQGLEFLIYFQGNSAPDKSGLPSDRFSAERTGGSVSTLTIQRTQQEDSAVYLCASTSSGRALSQYFGPGTRLLVL.

This clonotype was counted a few times. J is TRBJ2-4 and V is TRBV6-5; TRBD1 matches 9 bases. The J call may not be correct, given that the DNA end is closer to TRBJ2-7. The CDR3 extends over 16 amino acids. CDR1 MNHEY and CDR2 SVGAGI come from the germline V gene. The CDR3 is CASSSHRGPLYSEQYF. DNA of the CDR3: TGTGCCAGCAGTTCCCACAGGGGGCCCTTATATAGCGAGCAGTACTTC.

The chain couples TRBV9 to TRBJ2-3; 7 nucleotides align to TRBD1. The CDR3 contains 13 residues. CDR1 is SGDLS, CDR2 YYNGEE, per germline. V lost 3 bases and J lost 6; bases outside the gene matches: 4. The CDR3 nucleotides are TGTGCCAGCAGCGAGGGGGCCTTGGATACGCAGTATTTT. It is translated as CASSEGALDTQYF.

The rearrangement joins TRBV24-1 to TRBJ2-2; no firm D call. V lost 0 bases and J lost 5, with 3 bases in between. The CDR3 sequence is 13 residues long. Per the germline V gene, CDR1 is KGHDR and CDR2 is SFDVKD. The CDR3 DNA is TGTGCCACCAGTGATTTGATGACCGGGGAGCTGTTTTTT. Translating gives CATSDLMTGELFF.

The chain links TRBV3-1 to TRBJ1-1; perhaps TRBD1 as D (5 bases). V dropped 5 bases and J dropped 4 bases, with 14 bases sitting between them. Germline V gene data show CDR1 as LGHDT and CDR2 as YNNKEL (reference sequence). The CDR3 spans 14 residues. Here the CDR3 DNA reads TGTGCCAGCAGCTCGGTGGGGGTCCTCACTGAAGCTTTCTTT. As protein: CASSSVGVLTEAFF.

In its sample, this clonotype was seen a few times. The chain combines TRBV6-4 with TRBJ1-2; 10 bases are shared with TRBD1. CDR3 length: 15 amino acids. V trimming: 0 bases; J trimming: 3 bases; junction bases outside the gene matches: 1. The germline gives CDR1 MRHNA, CDR2 SNTAGT. The CDR3 bases are TGTGCCAGCAGTGACTCGGACAGGGGGTACTATGGCTACACCTTC. It encodes CASSDSDRGYYGYTF.

V gene TRBV27 combines with J gene TRBJ2-7; D gene uncertain. Germline loops: CDR1 MNHEY, CDR2 SMNVEV (reference sequence). The CDR3 runs to 13 residues. V gave up 8 bases and J gave up 1 base, with 12 bases separating them. The CDR3 here is CASGPPGSYEQYF. The CDR3 DNA reads as TGTGCCAGCGGGCCTCCTGGATCCTACGAGCAGTACTTC.

This clonotype has more than one count but fewer than ten. The chain carries TRBV6-6 and TRBJ1-2; 7 nucleotides match TRBD1. The CDR3 has 16 amino acids. Germline V gene lookup returns CDR1 MNHNY and CDR2 SVGAGI (reference sequence). The ends lost 1 base at V and 3 bases at J; junction bases unmatched: 8. As DNA, the CDR3 is TGTGCCAGCAGTTACTGGCGACAGGGTCAGGACTATGGCTACACCTTC. This codes for CASSYWRQGQDYGYTF.

This clonotype came up a few times. The rearrangement joins TRBV5-1 to TRBJ2-5, with TRBD1 as a possible D gene (6 bases). CDR1 and CDR2 from the germline V gene are SGHRS and YFSETQ. The V gene lost 0 bases and the J gene lost 2 bases, with 17 bases spanning the gap. The length of the CDR3 is 17 residues. The CDR3 is CASSLAPTGLVQETQYF. The CDR3 coding sequence is TGCGCCAGCAGCTTGGCCCCCACAGGGCTTGTACAAGAGACCCAGTACTTC.

The rearrangement uses TRBV6-5 and TRBJ1-5, with TRBD1 identical over 10 bases. Germline CDR1 reads MNHEY; CDR2 reads SVGAGI. The CDR3 loop spans 15 amino acids. Unmatched junction bases numbered 6, after V lost 6 bases and J lost 4 bases. The CDR3 bases are TGTGCCAGCAGCGAGGACAGGGGGGATAATCAGCCCCAGCATTTT. The encoded protein is CASSEDRGDNQPQHF.

The chain uses TRBV15 and TRBJ2-5; 8 nucleotides line up with TRBD2. Germline trimming cut 2 bases from V and 4 bases from J; bases unmatched to any gene: 0. CDR3 length: 13 residues. Germline CDR1 LNHNV, CDR2 YYDKDF (reference sequence). As DNA, the CDR3 is TGTGCCACCAGCAGACTAGCGGGAGAGACCCAGTACTTC. The encoded protein is CATSRLAGETQYF.

The V and J genes are TRBV11-2 and TRBJ2-1, with unresolved D. The length of the CDR3 is 14 residues. Germline V CDR1 and CDR2: SGHAT, FQNNGV. V was trimmed by 2 bases and J by 7 bases, leaving 12 bases between them. The CDR3 sequence is CASSLWSAWNEQFF. CDR3 DNA sequence: TGTGCCAGCAGCTTATGGTCGGCCTGGAATGAGCAGTTCTTC. Variable domain in full (rest from reference TRBV11-2 and TRBJ2-1): EAGVAQSPRYKIIEKRQSVAFWCNPISGHATLYWYQQILGQGPKLLIQFQNNGVVDDSQLPKDRFSAERLKGVDSTLKIQPAKLEDSAVYLCASSLWSAWNEQFFGPGTRLTVL.

The chain recombines TRBV24-1 with TRBJ2-3; D is undetermined. This CDR3 spans 13 amino acids. Trimming removed 4 bases at V and 2 bases at J, with 6 bases between. Germline V gene lookup returns CDR1 KGHDR and CDR2 SFDVKD. The CDR3 spells CATSDGYTDTQYF. As DNA, the CDR3 is TGTGCCACCAGTGACGGATACACAGATACGCAGTATTTT.